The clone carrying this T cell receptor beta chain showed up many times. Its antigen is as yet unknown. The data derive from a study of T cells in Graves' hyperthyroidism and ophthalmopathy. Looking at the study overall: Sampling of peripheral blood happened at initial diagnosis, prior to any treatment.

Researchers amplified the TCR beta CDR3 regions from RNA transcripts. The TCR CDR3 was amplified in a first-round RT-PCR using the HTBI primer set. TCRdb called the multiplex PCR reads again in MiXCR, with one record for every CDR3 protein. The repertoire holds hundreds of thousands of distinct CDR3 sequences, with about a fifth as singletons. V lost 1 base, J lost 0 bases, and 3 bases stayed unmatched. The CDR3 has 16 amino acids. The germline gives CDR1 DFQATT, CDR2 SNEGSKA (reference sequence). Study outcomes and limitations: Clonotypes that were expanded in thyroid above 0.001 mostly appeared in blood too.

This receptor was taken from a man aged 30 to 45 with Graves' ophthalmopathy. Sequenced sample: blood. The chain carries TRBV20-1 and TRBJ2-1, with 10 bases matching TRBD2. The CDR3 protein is CSARVIAGGSYNEQFF. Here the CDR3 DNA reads TGCAGTGCTAGAGTTATAGCGGGGGGCTCCTACAATGAGCAGTTCTTC.